The rows below give T cell receptor beta chains drawn from one sample of a study of blood T cell repertoires in COVID-19. Profiling relied on immunoSEQ multiplex PCR, and the TCRdb table lists in-frame clones only, not all of them. The sample yields around 160,000 clones, over 80% seen once. Material for sequencing was peripheral blood. These TCRs come from a middle-aged woman with active or convalescent COVID-19. CDR3s include the opening cysteine and the closing phenylalanine or tryptophan. The D gene is left open where the match is weak. For some rows the clone size is stated as once, few or many, or as a class when expanded; others skip it.

d_call: NA; j_call: TRBJ1-6; clone_size: NA; v_call: TRBV6-5; cdr3_aa: CASSYSTGNSPLHF; cdr3_nt: TGTGCCAGCAGTTACTCGACGGGGAATTCACCCCTCCACTTT
d_call: NA; j_call: TRBJ2-5; clone_size: few; v_call: TRBV12-5; cdr3_aa: CASGLQTEGETQYF; cdr3_nt: TGTGCTAGTGGCCTTCAAACAGAAGGAGAGACCCAGTACTTC
d_call: NA; j_call: TRBJ2-7; clone_size: NA; v_call: TRBV7-2; cdr3_aa: CASSFWPGDQYEQYF; cdr3_nt: TGTGCCAGCAGCTTTTGGCCAGGGGATCAATACGAGCAGTACTTC
d_call: TRBD2; j_call: TRBJ2-1; clone_size: NA; v_call: TRBV6-5; cdr3_aa: CASSYSTAGGPNEQFF; cdr3_nt: TGTGCCAGCAGTTACTCGACAGCGGGGGGGCCTAATGAGCAGTTCTTC
d_call: TRBD2; j_call: TRBJ2-3; clone_size: NA; v_call: TRBV24-1; cdr3_aa: CATAGDPSGRDTQYF; cdr3_nt: TGTGCCACCGCCGGGGACCCTAGCGGTAGAGATACGCAGTATTTT
d_call: TRBD1; j_call: TRBJ1-1; clone_size: NA; v_call: TRBV15; cdr3_aa: CATSRIRQGLNTEAFF; cdr3_nt: TGTGCCACCAGCAGAATACGACAGGGACTGAACACTGAAGCTTTCTTT
d_call: NA; j_call: TRBJ1-1; clone_size: NA; v_call: TRBV27; cdr3_aa: CASSFASRNEAFF; cdr3_nt: TGTGCCAGCAGTTTCGCGTCCCGAAACGAAGCTTTCTTT
d_call: NA; j_call: TRBJ1-1; clone_size: NA; v_call: TRBV19; cdr3_aa: CASSVKWETEAFF; cdr3_nt: TGTGCCAGTAGTGTCAAATGGGAGACTGAAGCTTTCTTT
d_call: NA; j_call: TRBJ1-6; clone_size: NA; v_call: TRBV11-2; cdr3_aa: CASGPGVGYSPLHF; cdr3_nt: TGTGCCAGCGGCCCGGGAGTGGGGTATTCACCCCTCCACTTT
d_call: NA; j_call: TRBJ2-5; clone_size: NA; v_call: TRBV29-1; cdr3_aa: CSVESHRGETQYF; cdr3_nt: TGCAGCGTTGAATCCCACCGAGGGGAGACCCAGTACTTC
d_call: TRBD1; j_call: TRBJ1-4; clone_size: NA; v_call: TRBV7-2; cdr3_aa: CASSSRGTAGSNEKLFF; cdr3_nt: TGTGCCAGCAGCTCACGGGGGACAGCCGGATCTAATGAAAAACTGTTTTTT
d_call: NA; j_call: TRBJ2-5; clone_size: NA; v_call: TRBV5-1; cdr3_aa: CASSSGAPGGETQYF; cdr3_nt: TGCGCCAGCAGCTCTGGGGCACCAGGGGGGGAGACCCAGTACTTC
d_call: NA; j_call: TRBJ1-1; clone_size: NA; v_call: TRBV5-6; cdr3_aa: CASSWVETGTEAFF; cdr3_nt: TGTGCCAGCAGCTGGGTTGAAACGGGAACTGAAGCTTTCTTT
d_call: NA; j_call: TRBJ1-1; clone_size: few; v_call: TRBV12-3/TRBV12-4; cdr3_aa: CASTLPGSTEAFF; cdr3_nt: TGTGCCAGCACCCTGCCCGGGAGCACTGAAGCTTTCTTT
d_call: NA; j_call: TRBJ1-2; clone_size: NA; v_call: TRBV9; cdr3_aa: CASQYSNYGYTF; cdr3_nt: TGTGCCAGCCAGTATTCTAACTATGGCTACACCTTC
d_call: TRBD1; j_call: TRBJ1-2; clone_size: NA; v_call: TRBV6-6; cdr3_aa: CASSTGTGGLSRGYTF; cdr3_nt: TGTGCCAGCAGTACTGGGACAGGGGGACTATCGAGAGGCTACACCTTC
d_call: NA; j_call: TRBJ1-5; clone_size: NA; v_call: TRBV7-2; cdr3_aa: CASSPGAGNQPQHF; cdr3_nt: TGTGCCAGCAGCCCAGGGGCGGGCAATCAGCCCCAGCATTTT
d_call: NA; j_call: TRBJ1-2; clone_size: NA; v_call: TRBV19; cdr3_aa: CASSMVGASPYGYTF; cdr3_nt: TGTGCCAGTAGTATGGTCGGAGCTAGCCCTTATGGCTACACCTTC
d_call: NA; j_call: TRBJ1-4; clone_size: NA; v_call: TRBV2; cdr3_aa: CASSLHRANEKLFF; cdr3_nt: TGTGCCAGCAGTCTGCACCGAGCCAATGAAAAACTGTTTTTT
d_call: TRBD1; j_call: TRBJ1-1; clone_size: few; v_call: TRBV5-1; cdr3_aa: CASSPHEGDRETEAFF; cdr3_nt: TGCGCCAGCAGCCCCCATGAGGGGGACAGGGAGACTGAAGCTTTCTTT
d_call: NA; j_call: TRBJ1-2; clone_size: NA; v_call: TRBV19; cdr3_aa: CASSFGEVHYGYTF; cdr3_nt: TGTGCCAGTAGTTTCGGGGAGGTGCACTATGGCTACACCTTC
d_call: TRBD1; j_call: TRBJ1-6; clone_size: NA; v_call: TRBV10-1; cdr3_aa: CASSDRGRDSPLHF; cdr3_nt: TGCGCCAGCAGTGACAGGGGGCGAGATTCACCCCTCCACTTT
d_call: TRBD1; j_call: TRBJ1-2; clone_size: NA; v_call: TRBV7-2; cdr3_aa: CASSPGGRTNYGYTF; cdr3_nt: TGTGCCAGCTCCCCAGGGGGGCGAACTAACTATGGCTACACCTTC
d_call: NA; j_call: TRBJ2-7; clone_size: NA; v_call: TRBV24-1; cdr3_aa: CATAAGNEQYF; cdr3_nt: TGTGCCACGGCGGCAGGGAACGAGCAGTACTTC
d_call: TRBD2; j_call: TRBJ2-2; clone_size: NA; v_call: TRBV11-2; cdr3_aa: CASSLASGPFTGELFF; cdr3_nt: TGTGCCAGCAGCTTAGCTAGCGGGCCTTTTACCGGGGAGCTGTTTTTT
d_call: NA; j_call: TRBJ1-1; clone_size: once; v_call: TRBV28; cdr3_aa: CASSRDSGHPEAFF; cdr3_nt: TGTGCCAGCAGTCGCGATTCAGGACACCCTGAAGCTTTCTTT
d_call: NA; j_call: TRBJ1-5; clone_size: NA; v_call: TRBV5-8; cdr3_aa: CASSLEGQFNQPQHF; cdr3_nt: TGTGCCAGCAGCTTGGAGGGACAATTTAATCAGCCCCAGCATTTT
d_call: NA; j_call: TRBJ1-5; clone_size: NA; v_call: TRBV2; cdr3_aa: CASGAGSNQPQHF; cdr3_nt: TGTGCCAGCGGCGCGGGTAGCAATCAGCCCCAGCATTTT
d_call: TRBD1; j_call: TRBJ1-4; clone_size: NA; v_call: TRBV2; cdr3_aa: CASSGAGGAVIEKLFF; cdr3_nt: TGTGCCAGCAGTGGGGCAGGGGGCGCGGTGATAGAAAAACTGTTTTTT
d_call: TRBD1; j_call: TRBJ2-1; clone_size: few; v_call: TRBV4-3; cdr3_aa: CASSQDAGGNYNEQFF; cdr3_nt: TGCGCCAGCAGCCAAGACGCAGGGGGCAACTACAATGAGCAGTTCTTC
d_call: NA; j_call: TRBJ1-2; clone_size: once; v_call: TRBV28; cdr3_aa: CASSLQGRLGGYTF; cdr3_nt: TGTGCCAGCAGTTTACAGGGCAGACTAGGAGGCTACACCTTC
d_call: NA; j_call: TRBJ1-1; clone_size: NA; v_call: TRBV6-5; cdr3_aa: CASSYSRGVGTEAFF; cdr3_nt: TGTGCCAGCAGTTACTCTCGGGGAGTTGGAACTGAAGCTTTCTTT
d_call: NA; j_call: TRBJ2-2; clone_size: NA; v_call: TRBV7-9; cdr3_aa: CASSGKVITGELFF; cdr3_nt: TGTGCCAGCAGCGGCAAAGTAATTACCGGGGAGCTGTTTTTT
d_call: TRBD1; j_call: TRBJ1-1; clone_size: NA; v_call: TRBV7-2; cdr3_aa: CASSFRDRAGNTEAFF; cdr3_nt: TGTGCCAGCAGCTTCCGGGACAGGGCCGGGAACACTGAAGCTTTCTTT
d_call: TRBD1; j_call: TRBJ2-7; clone_size: many; v_call: TRBV5-1; cdr3_aa: CASSLGGTGGTYEQYF; cdr3_nt: TGCGCCAGCAGCTTGGGAGGGACAGGGGGCACCTACGAGCAGTACTTC
d_call: NA; j_call: TRBJ1-6; clone_size: NA; v_call: TRBV7-2; cdr3_aa: CASSRAVGRDSPLHF; cdr3_nt: TGTGCCAGCAGCCGCGCCGTGGGCAGGGATTCACCCCTCCACTTT
d_call: TRBD1; j_call: TRBJ2-7; clone_size: NA; v_call: TRBV30; cdr3_aa: CAWSGRGPLRNKQYF; cdr3_nt: TGTGCCTGGAGTGGAAGGGGGCCCCTCCGAAATAAGCAGTACTTC
d_call: TRBD2; j_call: TRBJ2-1; clone_size: once; v_call: TRBV24-1; cdr3_aa: CATSEWTSGVNEQFF; cdr3_nt: TGTGCCACCAGTGAATGGACTAGCGGGGTCAATGAGCAGTTCTTC
d_call: NA; j_call: TRBJ1-3; clone_size: few; v_call: TRBV15; cdr3_aa: CATSREWGGSGNTIYF; cdr3_nt: TGTGCCACCAGCAGAGAATGGGGGGGATCTGGAAACACCATATATTTT
d_call: NA; j_call: TRBJ2-7; clone_size: NA; v_call: TRBV11-2; cdr3_aa: CASSRGGVATFYEQYF; cdr3_nt: TGTGCCAGCAGCCGAGGGGGGGTAGCTACTTTCTACGAGCAGTACTTC
d_call: TRBD2; j_call: TRBJ2-3; clone_size: NA; v_call: TRBV27; cdr3_aa: CASRDLSGVTDTQYF; cdr3_nt: TGTGCCAGCAGGGACCTTAGCGGGGTCACAGATACGCAGTATTTT
d_call: NA; j_call: TRBJ1-6; clone_size: NA; v_call: TRBV2; cdr3_aa: CGTGGKNSPLHF; cdr3_nt: TGTGGGACGGGGGGAAAGAATTCACCCCTCCACTTT
d_call: TRBD1; j_call: TRBJ1-2; clone_size: once; v_call: TRBV28; cdr3_aa: CASSFRQGRGYTF; cdr3_nt: TGTGCCAGCAGTTTTAGACAGGGCCGCGGCTACACCTTC
d_call: TRBD1; j_call: TRBJ1-5; clone_size: once; v_call: TRBV6-6; cdr3_aa: CASSPLAGGSNQPQHF; cdr3_nt: TGTGCCAGCAGCCCCCTAGCAGGGGGATCCAATCAGCCCCAGCATTTT
d_call: TRBD1; j_call: TRBJ1-1; clone_size: NA; v_call: TRBV3-1/TRBV3-2; cdr3_aa: CASSQDPGQGEDTEAFF; cdr3_nt: TGTGCCAGCAGCCAAGATCCGGGACAGGGGGAAGACACTGAAGCTTTCTTT
d_call: NA; j_call: TRBJ1-5; clone_size: once; v_call: TRBV10-3; cdr3_aa: CAIGDRNQPQHF; cdr3_nt: TGTGCCATCGGCGACAGAAATCAGCCCCAGCATTTT
d_call: TRBD1; j_call: TRBJ1-1; clone_size: NA; v_call: TRBV28; cdr3_aa: CASSLGTGTLYTEAFF; cdr3_nt: TGTGCCAGCAGTTTGGGGACAGGGACTTTGTACACTGAAGCTTTCTTT
d_call: TRBD1; j_call: TRBJ1-1; clone_size: NA; v_call: TRBV13; cdr3_aa: CASSLGGDSREAFF; cdr3_nt: TGTGCCAGCAGCTTAGGGGGGGACAGCCGAGAAGCTTTCTTT
d_call: NA; j_call: TRBJ1-2; clone_size: NA; v_call: TRBV5-3; cdr3_aa: CARSPGTLPPYPNYGYTF; cdr3_nt: TGTGCCAGAAGCCCCGGGACACTCCCACCGTACCCTAACTATGGCTACACCTTC
d_call: TRBD1; j_call: TRBJ1-4; clone_size: few; v_call: TRBV6-6; cdr3_aa: CASRATDRGNEKLFF; cdr3_nt: TGTGCCAGCAGGGCTACGGACAGGGGGAATGAAAAACTGTTTTTT
d_call: NA; j_call: TRBJ1-1; clone_size: NA; v_call: TRBV29-1; cdr3_aa: CSVGGGTEAFF; cdr3_nt: TGCAGCGTTGGGGGGGGCACTGAAGCTTTCTTT
d_call: TRBD1; j_call: TRBJ2-7; clone_size: NA; v_call: TRBV6-5; cdr3_aa: CASSFDRATYEQYF; cdr3_nt: TGTGCCAGCAGTTTCGACAGGGCAACCTACGAGCAGTACTTC
d_call: NA; j_call: TRBJ1-3; clone_size: NA; v_call: TRBV28; cdr3_aa: CASRGDGLSSGNTIYF; cdr3_nt: TGTGCCAGCAGGGGAGACGGACTGAGCTCTGGAAACACCATATATTTT
d_call: TRBD2; j_call: TRBJ2-7; clone_size: NA; v_call: TRBV5-6; cdr3_aa: CASNDLRTSGTYEQYF; cdr3_nt: TGTGCCAGCAACGATCTGAGGACTAGCGGGACCTACGAGCAGTACTTC
d_call: NA; j_call: TRBJ2-7; clone_size: NA; v_call: TRBV28; cdr3_aa: CASSPHYEQYF; cdr3_nt: TGTGCCAGCAGTCCCCACTACGAGCAGTACTTC
d_call: TRBD2; j_call: TRBJ2-5; clone_size: NA; v_call: TRBV9; cdr3_aa: CASSVGASGRGSETQYF; cdr3_nt: TGTGCCAGCAGCGTAGGGGCAAGCGGGAGGGGGTCGGAGACCCAGTACTTC